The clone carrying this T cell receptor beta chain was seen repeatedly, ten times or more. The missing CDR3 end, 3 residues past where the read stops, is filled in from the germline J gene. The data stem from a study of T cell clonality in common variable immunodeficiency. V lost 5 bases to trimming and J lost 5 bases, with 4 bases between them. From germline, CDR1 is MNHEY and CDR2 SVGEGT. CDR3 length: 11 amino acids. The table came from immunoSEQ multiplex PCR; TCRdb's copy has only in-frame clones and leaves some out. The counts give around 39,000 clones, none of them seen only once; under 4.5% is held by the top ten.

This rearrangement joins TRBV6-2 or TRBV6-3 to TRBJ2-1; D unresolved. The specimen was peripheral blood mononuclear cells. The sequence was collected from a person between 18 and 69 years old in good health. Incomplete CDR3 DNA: TGTGCCAGCAGTGCGCACAATGAG. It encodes CASSAHNE. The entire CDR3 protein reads CASSAHNEQFF.